Below, one TCR beta chain is given with its context. These data come from a study of T-cell memory formation after mild COVID-19. The CDR3 runs 14 residues. V gave up 5 bases and J gave up 3 bases, with 13 bases separating them. The germline CDR1 and CDR2 sequences are SGHAT and FQNNGV. Each CDR3 protein is one row after TCRdb ran MiXCR on the 5' RACE reads. This sample yields just over 200,000 distinct CDR3 sequences, of which 9.5% are seen a single time; 3.5% to 4% belongs to the top ten. The TCR originated in a man aged 18 to 29 who had mild COVID-19 (a few samples of this study predate the infection). Cell type and time point are not known. Sequenced material: PBMCs or a T cell subset sorted from them (not recorded which). This rearrangement joins TRBV11-2 to TRBJ1-2; D uncertain. The CDR3 protein is CASSRDTRDYGYTF. CDR3 nucleotides: TGTGCCAGCAGCCGCGATACAAGGGACTATGGCTACACCTTC.